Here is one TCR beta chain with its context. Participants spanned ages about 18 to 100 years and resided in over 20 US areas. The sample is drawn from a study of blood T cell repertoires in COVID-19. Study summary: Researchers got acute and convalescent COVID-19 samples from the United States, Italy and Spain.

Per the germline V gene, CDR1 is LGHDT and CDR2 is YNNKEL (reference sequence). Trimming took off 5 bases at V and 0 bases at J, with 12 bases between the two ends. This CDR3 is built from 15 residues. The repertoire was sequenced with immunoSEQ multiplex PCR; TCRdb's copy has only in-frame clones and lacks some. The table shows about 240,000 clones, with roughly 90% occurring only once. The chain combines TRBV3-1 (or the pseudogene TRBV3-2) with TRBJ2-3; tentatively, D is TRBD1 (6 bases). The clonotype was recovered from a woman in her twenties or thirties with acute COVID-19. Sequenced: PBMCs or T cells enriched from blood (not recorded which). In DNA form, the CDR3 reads TGTGCCAGCAGCGCTACAGGGTCAAGCACAGATACGCAGTATTTT. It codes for CASSATGSSTDTQYF.